These 13 T cell receptor beta chains came from one sample sequenced in a study of cytomegalovirus exposure and HLA in healthy donors. Primers included in the PCR were 60 Vbeta and 13 Jbeta primers. Clones were read by immunoSEQ multiplex PCR, and TCRdb kept only the in-frame ones, dropping some. The sample carries some 120,000 clones, roughly 15% recorded once. The source material was PBMCs. All receptors come from a young woman in good health and CMV-seronegative.

The chain has TRBV25-1 and TRBJ1-2; 9 bases fit TRBD1. The J segment lost 10 bases and the V segment lost 5 bases, leaving 8 bases of the junction unmatched. Germline values: CDR1 MGHDK, CDR2 SYGVNS. The CDR3 length is 13 residues. This CDR3 is CASSHGQGHYYTF. The CDR3 DNA reads as TGTGCCAGCAGTCACGGACAGGGGCATTACTACACCTTC.

This clone was seen a handful of times. This chain joins TRBV5-1 and TRBJ2-3; tentatively, D is TRBD1 (6 bases). V was pared by 0 bases and J by 2 bases, with 7 bases between. Germline CDR1 and CDR2: SGHRS and YFSETQ. CDR3 length: 14 residues. This chain's CDR3 is CASSLEGDTDTQYF. As DNA, the CDR3 is TGCGCCAGCAGCTTGGAGGGGGACACAGATACGCAGTATTTT. The whole variable domain, remainder taken from reference TRBV5-1 and TRBJ2-3, is KAGVTQTPRYLIKTRGQQVTLSCSPISGHRSVSWYQQTPGQGLQFLFEYFSETQRNKGNFPGRFSGRQFSNSRSEMNVSTLELGDSALYLCASSLEGDTDTQYFGPGTRLTVL.

This clone is a singleton in its sample. The chain combines TRBV6-6 with TRBJ2-2, with 9 bases fitting TRBD1. CDR1 MNHNY and CDR2 SVGAGI come from the germline V gene (reference sequence). V shed 5 bases and J 5 bases; nucleotides not matched to a gene: 9. This CDR3 is built from 16 residues. CDR3 nucleotide sequence: TGTGCCAGCAGTGGGGGACAGGGACGGGGAACCGGGGAGCTGTTTTTT. This translates into CASSGGQGRGTGELFF.

This clone has a handful of counts. The chain couples TRBV5-1 to TRBJ2-6; TRBD1 is a possible D gene (6 bases). The CDR3 spans 15 residues. In germline, CDR1 is SGHRS, CDR2 YFSETQ. Deletions cut 0 bases from V and 2 bases from J, with 6 bases between. The CDR3 sequence: CASSLEGAGANVLTF. In nucleotides, the CDR3 is TGCGCCAGCAGCTTGGAGGGGGCTGGGGCCAACGTCCTGACTTTC.

This clone was picked up a small number of times. This chain connects TRBV2 to TRBJ2-3; TRBD2 matches 9 bases. CDR1 SNHLY and CDR2 FYNNEI come from the germline V gene. V trimming: 7 bases; J trimming: 2 bases; junction bases outside the gene matches: 10. The CDR3 extends over 16 amino acids. CDR3 protein: CASMWQAGGHTDTQYF. For the CDR3, the DNA is TGTGCCAGCATGTGGCAAGCGGGGGGACACACAGATACGCAGTATTTT.

This clone was observed a few times. The chain combines TRBV6-5 with TRBJ1-3; tentatively, D is TRBD1 (6 bases). Germline V lookup: CDR1 MNHEY, CDR2 SVGAGI. This CDR3 comprises 16 residues. V gave up 4 bases and J gave up 1 base, with 14 bases separating them. The CDR3 here is CASSSGVTGSGNTIYF. The DNA for the CDR3 is TGTGCCAGCAGTTCCGGTGTCACAGGGTCTGGAAACACCATATATTTT.

The rearrangement joins TRBV19 to TRBJ1-5; a possible D gene is TRBD1 (5 bases). Germline-derived CDR1 and CDR2 are LNHDA and SQIVND (reference sequence). V lost 6 bases and J lost 3, with 9 bases in between. This CDR3 contains 13 residues. The CDR3 protein is CASREGVNQPQHF. The DNA for the CDR3 is TGTGCCAGTAGGGAAGGGGTCAATCAGCCCCAGCATTTT.

The sample holds a few counts of this clone. This CDR3 is CATSRGGTGGVETQYF. The CDR3 DNA reads TGTGCCACCAGCAGAGGCGGGACAGGGGGCGTTGAGACCCAGTACTTC. The chain links TRBV15 to TRBJ2-5; 12 nucleotides match TRBD1. The junction had 5 bases not matched to a gene; V was cut back by 1 base and J by 5 bases. CDR1 is LNHNV and CDR2 is YYDKDF in the germline V gene (reference sequence). There are 16 residues in the CDR3.

The rearrangement uses TRBV7-2 and TRBJ2-3; TRBD2 matches 10 bases. From germline, CDR1 is SGHTA and CDR2 FQGNSA. J gave up 4 bases and V 5 bases, and 9 bases lay outside the gene matches. CDR3 length equals 16 residues. CDR3 loop: CASSTQAGGPADTQYF. As DNA, the CDR3 is TGTGCCAGCAGCACCCAAGCGGGGGGGCCCGCAGATACGCAGTATTTT. The complete variable domain, with remaining parts taken from reference TRBV7-2 and TRBJ2-3, reads GAGVSQSPSNKVTEKGKDVELRCDPISGHTALYWYRQSLGQGLEFLIYFQGNSAPDKSGLPSDRFSAERTGGSVSTLTIQRTQQEDSAVYLCASSTQAGGPADTQYFGPGTRLTVL.

This clone occurred a few times. The chain carries TRBV7-9 and TRBJ1-3, with D possibly being TRBD1 (5 bases). Germline lookup yields CDR1 SEHNR and CDR2 FQNEAQ (reference sequence). The CDR3 runs to 12 residues. The germline V and J ends were trimmed by 5 bases and 4 bases, with 6 bases remaining between them. DNA for the CDR3: TGTGCCAGCAGCGACAGCGGAAACACCATATATTTT. Its protein product is CASSDSGNTIYF. The full variable domain, its missing parts supplied by reference TRBV7-9 and TRBJ1-3, is DTGVSQNPRHKITKRGQNVTFRCDPISEHNRLYWYRQTLGQGPEFLTYFQNEAQLEKSRLLSDRFSAERPKGSFSTLEIQRTEQGDSAMYLCASSDSGNTIYFGEGSWLTVV.

There are a few counts of this clone. The rearrangement uses TRBV4-1 and TRBJ1-4, with D tentatively TRBD1 (6 bases). Deletions cut 0 bases from V and 6 bases from J, with 20 bases between. The germline V gene encodes CDR1 MGHRA and CDR2 YSYEKL. The CDR3 runs 18 residues. The CDR3 region is CASSQDGQGRPPDEKLFF. For the CDR3, the DNA is TGCGCCAGCAGCCAAGATGGTCAGGGGCGACCCCCTGATGAAAAACTGTTTTTT.

The CDR3 region has the DNA TGTGCCAGTAGGCCTCCGGGACAGGGGTTCCCCTACACCTTC. It specifies CASRPPGQGFPYTF. The V gene is TRBV19, the J gene TRBJ1-2; the match to TRBD1 covers 10 bases. The CDR3 runs to 14 residues. V dropped 6 bases and J dropped 10; count of bases not matched to a gene: 11. CDR1 is LNHDA, CDR2 SQIVND, per germline (reference sequence).

This clone was counted once. The chain uses TRBV9 and TRBJ1-2; D gene unclear. CDR3 size: 13 residues. Germline CDR1 and CDR2: SGDLS and YYNGEE. Between the trimmed V and J ends, which lost 0 bases and 8 bases, there was a span of 11 bases. The CDR3 coding sequence is TGTGCCAGCAGCGTAGCCCCCGCGCGGGGCTACACCTTC. Translation gives CASSVAPARGYTF.